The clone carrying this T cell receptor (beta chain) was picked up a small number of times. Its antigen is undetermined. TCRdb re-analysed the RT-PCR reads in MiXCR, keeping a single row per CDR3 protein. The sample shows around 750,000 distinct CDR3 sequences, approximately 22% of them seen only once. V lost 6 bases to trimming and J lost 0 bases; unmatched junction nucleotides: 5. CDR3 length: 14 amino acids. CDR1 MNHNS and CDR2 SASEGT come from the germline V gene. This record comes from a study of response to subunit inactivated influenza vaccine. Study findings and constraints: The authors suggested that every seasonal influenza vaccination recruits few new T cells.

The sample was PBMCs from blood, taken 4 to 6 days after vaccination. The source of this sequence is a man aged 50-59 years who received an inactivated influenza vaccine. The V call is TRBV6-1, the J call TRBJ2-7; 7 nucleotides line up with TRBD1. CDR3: CASRPDRDSYEQYF. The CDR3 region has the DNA TGTGCCAGCAGACCCGACAGGGACTCCTACGAGCAGTACTTC.